Shown below are 30 T cell receptor beta chains from a single sample sequenced in a study of beta chain features in type 1 diabetes. No antigen is known for these receptors. What was sequenced were expressed TCRB transcripts, since all of the isolated RNA had been reverse transcribed. Sequenced by immunoSEQ multiplex PCR; TCRdb stores in-frame clones only, minus some. Found here are about 340,000 clones, approximately 10% of them singletons; the top ten hold roughly 1%. Study outcomes and limitations: There was a moderate but significant shortening of TCRB CDR3s in all four CD4+ subsets of Type 1 diabetes patients.

Sequenced sample: central memory CD4+ T cells from blood. Source of these receptors: a man aged 25-45 years with type 1 diabetes.

The table lists this clone with a few counts. The chain carries TRBV5-1 and TRBJ1-1; TRBD1 aligns across 7 bases. CDR1 SGHRS and CDR2 YFSETQ come from the germline V gene. This CDR3 is built from 13 residues. The J segment lost 6 bases and the V segment lost 0 bases, leaving 2 bases of the junction unmatched. The CDR3 DNA sequence: TGCGCCAGCAGCTTGGGACAGGGTTCTGAAGCTTTCTTT. It codes for CASSLGQGSEAFF.

The V call is TRBV7-9, the J call TRBJ2-1; D perhaps matches TRBD2 (5 bases). Germline CDR1 and CDR2: SEHNR and FQNEAQ (reference sequence). The CDR3 sequence is 13 residues long. V shed 5 bases and J shed 5 bases, with 10 bases lying between them. The DNA for the CDR3 is TGTGCCAGCAGCCGGGGAGTGAACAATGAGCAGTTCTTC. It is translated as CASSRGVNNEQFF.

The V gene is TRBV2, the J gene TRBJ1-2, with D unclear. The V and J ends lost 5 bases and 4 bases respectively, with 14 bases between them. The CDR3 consists of 14 residues. Germline values: CDR1 SNHLY, CDR2 FYNNEI. CDR3 amino acids: CASSPDMLIYGYTF. CDR3 DNA: TGTGCCAGCAGTCCCGACATGCTTATCTATGGCTACACCTTC.

Turning to this clone: A much more abundant neighbour one base away suggests this may be a read error. The chain recombines TRBV7-9 with TRBJ2-3; D unclear. V gave up 1 base and J gave up 4 bases, with 3 bases separating them. This CDR3 region has 12 residues. Germline V gene sequence: CDR1 SEHNR, CDR2 FQNEAQ (reference sequence). CDR3 DNA: TGTGCCAGCAGCTTAGAGGCAGATACGCAGTATTTT. Its translation is CASSLEADTQYF. Using reference TRBV7-9 and TRBJ2-3 for the parts outside the CDR3, the full variable domain is DTGVSQNPRHKITKRGQNVTFRCDPISEHNRLYWYRQTLGQGPEFLTYFQNEAQLEKSRLLSDRFSAERPKGSFSTLEIQRTEQGDSAMYLCASSLEADTQYFGPGTRLTVL.

The V and J genes are TRBV7-2 and TRBJ2-3; D may correspond to TRBD1 or TRBD2 (5 bases each). Per germline, CDR1 SGHTA and CDR2 FQGNSA. Trimming removed 5 bases from V and 5 bases from J, with 17 bases in between. This CDR3 has 15 amino acids. The CDR3 nucleotides are TGTGCCAGCAGCCGGGACCGGGATGTGGGAGATACGCAGTATTTT. Translation gives CASSRDRDVGDTQYF.

This chain links TRBV9 with TRBJ2-5; D is possibly TRBD2 (5 bases). Germline assignment: CDR1 SGDLS and CDR2 YYNGEE. Trimming cost V 0 bases and J 5 bases, with 17 bases left between them. This CDR3 has 16 amino acids. CDR3 residues: CASSVAGASYYETQYF. For the CDR3, the DNA is TGTGCCAGCAGCGTAGCAGGAGCTAGCTATTATGAGACCCAGTACTTC.

Only a few counts were recorded for this clone. The chain joins TRBV18 to TRBJ2-7; 8 bases line up with TRBD2. This CDR3 has 13 amino acids. Per germline, CDR1 KGHSH and CDR2 LQKENI. V trimming: 5 bases; J trimming: 5 bases; junction bases outside the gene matches: 5. CDR3 sequence (DNA): TGTGCCAGCTCAGAGGTTAGCGGGGACGAGCAGTACTTC. Translation gives CASSEVSGDEQYF.

The genes are TRBV7-2 and TRBJ2-3; 11 nucleotides agree with TRBD2. The CDR3 covers 16 residues. Trimming removed 4 bases from V and 10 bases from J; junction bases left unmatched: 13. CDR1 SGHTA and CDR2 FQGNSA come from the germline V gene. The CDR3 DNA is TGTGCCAGCAGCTCCGCCGGGACTAGCGGAAACGCCTCGCAGTATTTT. It yields the protein CASSSAGTSGNASQYF.

The V and J genes are TRBV7-2 and TRBJ2-7; TRBD1 aligns across 8 bases. Looked up from germline, CDR1 is SGHTA and CDR2 is FQGNSA. Trimming took 1 base from V and 3 from J; bases not matched to a gene: 2. This CDR3 has 14 amino acids. The CDR3 here is CASSLVGQGYEQYF. The CDR3, as DNA: TGTGCCAGCAGCTTAGTTGGACAGGGCTACGAGCAGTACTTC. The full variable domain, its missing parts supplied by reference TRBV7-2 and TRBJ2-7, is GAGVSQSPSNKVTEKGKDVELRCDPISGHTALYWYRQSLGQGLEFLIYFQGNSAPDKSGLPSDRFSAERTGGSVSTLTIQRTQQEDSAVYLCASSLVGQGYEQYFGPGTRLTVT.

This clone was seen only a few times. In DNA form, the CDR3 reads TGTGCCAGCTCAGCCGGGACAGGGAATGAAAAACTGTTTTTT. It specifies CASSAGTGNEKLFF. The chain couples TRBV18 to TRBJ1-4; 9 bases align to TRBD1. The germline gives CDR1 KGHSH, CDR2 LQKENI. V was clipped by 5 bases and J by 5 bases; unmatched bases: 3. The CDR3 covers 14 residues. Supplemented by reference TRBV18 and TRBJ1-4, the full variable domain reads NAGVMQNPRHLVRRRGQEARLRCSPMKGHSHVYWYRQLPEEGLKFMVYLQKENIIDESGMPKERFSAEFPKEGPSILRIQQVVRGDSAAYFCASSAGTGNEKLFFGSGTQLSVL.

This clone was picked up a small number of times. CDR3 sequence reads: CATRQGDEQYF. CDR3 DNA sequence: TGTGCCACCCGACAGGGGGACGAGCAGTACTTC. The chain recombines TRBV6-5 with TRBJ2-7, with 9 bases aligning to TRBD1. Germline lookup yields CDR1 MNHEY and CDR2 SVGAGI. V was clipped by 10 bases and J by 5 bases; unmatched bases: 3. This CDR3 spans 11 amino acids.

There are a few counts of this clone. This chain joins TRBV29-1 and TRBJ2-7, with 8 bases fitting TRBD1. This CDR3 has 12 residues. Germline lookup yields CDR1 SQVTM and CDR2 ANQGSEA. V dropped 7 bases and J dropped 3; count of bases not matched to a gene: 5. The CDR3 is CSAGQDYYEQYF. CDR3 nucleotide sequence: TGCAGCGCGGGACAGGATTACTACGAGCAGTACTTC.

Here the CDR3 DNA reads TGTGCCAGCAGCCCCCCGGACAGGGGGCGTCAGCCCCAGCATTTT. Translating gives CASSPPDRGRQPQHF. J is TRBJ1-5 and V is TRBV7-9; the match to TRBD1 covers 11 bases. CDR1 is SEHNR, CDR2 FQNEAQ, per germline (reference sequence). V lost 5 bases and J lost 6; bases outside the gene matches: 6. This CDR3 region has 15 residues.

The chain couples TRBV7-9 to TRBJ1-4; TRBD1 might be the D (6 bases). In germline, CDR1 is SEHNR, CDR2 FQNEAQ (reference sequence). Trimming took off 2 bases at V and 10 bases at J, with 14 bases between the two ends. This CDR3 has 14 amino acids. The CDR3 loop reads CASSLSGAKGKLFF. The CDR3 DNA sequence: TGTGCCAGCAGCTTATCAGGGGCTAAAGGAAAACTGTTTTTT.

CDR3 sequence reads: CASHLAGEDEQYF. CDR3 DNA: TGCGCCAGCCACCTAGCGGGGGAAGACGAGCAGTACTTC. The chain is built from TRBV10-2 and TRBJ2-7, with 10 bases identical to TRBD2. This CDR3 is 13 amino acids long. V gave up 8 bases and J gave up 5 bases; unmatched junction bases: 6. Germline CDR1 and CDR2: WSHSY and SAAADI.

About this clone itself: A far larger clone lies a single base away; this is likely a read error. Other DNA sequences within the sample encode an identical CDR3. The rearrangement links TRBV11-2 to TRBJ1-1; 7 nucleotides align to TRBD1. Germline trimming cut 2 bases from V and 3 bases from J; bases unmatched to any gene: 0. From germline, CDR1 is SGHAT and CDR2 FQNNGV. The CDR3 extends over 13 amino acids. CDR3: CASSLTGDTEAFF. The CDR3, as DNA: TGTGCCAGCAGCTTAACAGGGGACACTGAAGCTTTCTTT.

The chain uses TRBV28 and TRBJ2-2; 8 nucleotides align to TRBD1. V lost 0 bases to trimming and J lost 6 bases; unmatched junction nucleotides: 3. Germline CDR1 reads MDHEN; CDR2 reads SYDVKM. The CDR3 has 15 residues. The CDR3, as DNA: TGTGCCAGCAGTTTATGGACAGGGGTGGCCGGGGAGCTGTTTTTT. Amino acid sequence: CASSLWTGVAGELFF.

This clone was recorded a few times. The V gene is TRBV27, the J gene TRBJ2-7; possible D gene TRBD1, 5 bases. V shed 2 bases and J shed 0 bases, with 8 bases lying between them. Germline CDR1 reads MNHEY; CDR2 reads SMNVEV (reference sequence). This CDR3 is 14 amino acids long. CDR3 sequence: CASSLQDNSYEQYF. The CDR3 nucleotides are TGTGCCAGCAGTTTACAGGACAACTCCTACGAGCAGTACTTC.

This clone was recorded a few times. The V gene is TRBV10-3, the J gene TRBJ1-5, with 7 bases identical to TRBD1. With V trimmed by 10 bases and J by 0 bases, 9 bases remained unmatched. Germline V lookup: CDR1 ENHRY, CDR2 SYGVKD. The CDR3 consists of 15 residues. CDR3 bases: TGTGCCACTCGGACAGGAGTAAATAGCAATCAGCCCCAGCATTTT. It encodes CATRTGVNSNQPQHF.

The CDR3 nucleotides read TGCAGCGTTGAAGAGCTGGGCACAGATACGCAGTATTTT. Amino acid sequence: CSVEELGTDTQYF. The chain links TRBV29-1 to TRBJ2-3; D gene ambiguous. V dropped 0 bases and J dropped 1 base, with 5 bases sitting between them. CDR3 length equals 13 residues. Per the germline V gene, CDR1 is SQVTM and CDR2 is ANQGSEA.

V and J are TRBV5-1 and TRBJ2-5; unclear D gene. Germline V gives CDR1 SGHRS, CDR2 YFSETQ. The CDR3 covers 16 residues. V lost 3 bases and J lost 4, with 19 bases in between. Written as DNA, the CDR3 is TGCGCCAGCAGCTCCACGACGGATCTCGCGCGAGAGACCCAGTACTTC. It codes for CASSSTTDLARETQYF.

The chain couples TRBV30 to TRBJ2-7; TRBD2 matches 12 bases. This CDR3 contains 14 residues. V shed 8 bases, J shed 6 bases, and the junction held 11 bases outside the gene matches. Germline V CDR1 and CDR2: GTSNPN, SVGIG (reference sequence). CDR3 residues: CAVASGGALVEQYF. In DNA, the CDR3 is TGTGCCGTCGCTAGCGGGGGGGCTCTAGTCGAGCAGTACTTC.

V and J are TRBV7-8 and TRBJ2-4; D possibly corresponds to TRBD2 (5 bases). CDR3 length: 18 amino acids. Trimming stripped 0 bases from V and 0 bases from J, with 15 bases between. Per germline, CDR1 SGHVS and CDR2 FQNEAQ. The CDR3 protein is CASSLARAGVLAKNIQYF. CDR3 nucleotides: TGTGCCAGCAGCTTAGCGCGGGCAGGTGTACTAGCCAAAAACATTCAGTACTTC.

Only a few counts were recorded for this clone. The rearrangement uses TRBV5-1 and TRBJ2-3; perhaps TRBD2 as D (6 bases). The CDR3 is 16 amino acids. Per germline, CDR1 SGHRS and CDR2 YFSETQ. V shed 0 bases and J shed 0 bases, with 11 bases lying between them. The CDR3 DNA is TGCGCCAGCAGCTTGGGCGGGGCCACTAGCACAGATACGCAGTATTTT. Protein sequence: CASSLGGATSTDTQYF. The whole variable domain, filled in from reference TRBV5-1 and TRBJ2-3, reads KAGVTQTPRYLIKTRGQQVTLSCSPISGHRSVSWYQQTPGQGLQFLFEYFSETQRNKGNFPGRFSGRQFSNSRSEMNVSTLELGDSALYLCASSLGGATSTDTQYFGPGTRLTVL.

This chain connects TRBV2 to TRBJ1-1, with D perhaps TRBD1 (5 bases). Germline V gene lookup returns CDR1 SNHLY and CDR2 FYNNEI. Trimming shortened V by 4 bases and J by 5 bases, and 11 bases separated the two germline ends. The length of the CDR3 is 13 residues. The CDR3 reads CASSAGRGTEAFF. The CDR3 coding sequence is TGTGCCAGCAGTGCTGGGCGGGGGACTGAAGCTTTCTTT.

A few counts support this clone. V is TRBV7-2 and J is TRBJ2-7; 13 nucleotides align to TRBD2. This CDR3 spans 14 amino acids. Germline V lookup: CDR1 SGHTA, CDR2 FQGNSA. V trimming: 4 bases; J trimming: 3 bases; junction bases outside the gene matches: 0. The CDR3 protein is CASSWTSGGYEQYF. As DNA, the CDR3 is TGTGCCAGCAGCTGGACTAGCGGGGGCTACGAGCAGTACTTC.

The V gene is TRBV28, the J gene TRBJ2-3, with 9 positions matching TRBD1. CDR3 length: 17 amino acids. In germline, CDR1 is MDHEN, CDR2 SYDVKM. V was pared by 5 bases and J by 3 bases, with 12 bases of the junction left unmatched. This chain's CDR3 is CASSVQGAGLVTDTQYF. CDR3 DNA sequence: TGTGCCAGCAGTGTACAGGGGGCAGGTTTAGTGACAGATACGCAGTATTTT. The complete variable domain, with remaining parts taken from reference TRBV28 and TRBJ2-3, reads DVKVTQSSRYLVKRTGEKVFLECVQDMDHENMFWYRQDPGLGLRLIYFSYDVKMKEKGDIPEGYSVSREKKERFSLILESASTNQTSMYLCASSVQGAGLVTDTQYFGPGTRLTVL.

The V call is TRBV7-9, the J call TRBJ1-1, with D possibly TRBD1 on 5 matching bases. Germline lookup yields CDR1 SEHNR and CDR2 FQNEAQ (reference sequence). This CDR3 is 13 amino acids long. V lost 5 bases and J lost 3, with 10 bases in between. Here the CDR3 DNA reads TGTGCCAGCAGCCCGGGACGGGACACTGAAGCTTTCTTT. Amino acids: CASSPGRDTEAFF. The whole variable domain, filled in from reference TRBV7-9 and TRBJ1-1, reads DTGVSQNPRHKITKRGQNVTFRCDPISEHNRLYWYRQTLGQGPEFLTYFQNEAQLEKSRLLSDRFSAERPKGSFSTLEIQRTEQGDSAMYLCASSPGRDTEAFFGQGTRLTVV.

J is TRBJ2-1 and V is TRBV19; the match to TRBD1 covers 8 bases. The V and J ends lost 10 bases and 5 bases, in that order; junction bases with no gene match: 4. Germline lookup yields CDR1 LNHDA and CDR2 SQIVND (reference sequence). The CDR3 consists of 12 residues. This CDR3 is CAMGTGNNEQFF. The CDR3 DNA sequence: TGTGCCATGGGGACAGGAAACAATGAGCAGTTCTTC.

CDR3 protein: CAIGAGYTGELFF. Written as DNA, the CDR3 is TGTGCCATCGGGGCAGGGTACACCGGGGAGCTGTTTTTT. The chain combines TRBV10-3 with TRBJ2-2, with a weak D call TRBD1 (5 bases). Trimming pared 8 bases from V and 3 bases from J, leaving 10 bases between. Germline CDR1 and CDR2: ENHRY and SYGVKD. This CDR3 is built from 13 residues.